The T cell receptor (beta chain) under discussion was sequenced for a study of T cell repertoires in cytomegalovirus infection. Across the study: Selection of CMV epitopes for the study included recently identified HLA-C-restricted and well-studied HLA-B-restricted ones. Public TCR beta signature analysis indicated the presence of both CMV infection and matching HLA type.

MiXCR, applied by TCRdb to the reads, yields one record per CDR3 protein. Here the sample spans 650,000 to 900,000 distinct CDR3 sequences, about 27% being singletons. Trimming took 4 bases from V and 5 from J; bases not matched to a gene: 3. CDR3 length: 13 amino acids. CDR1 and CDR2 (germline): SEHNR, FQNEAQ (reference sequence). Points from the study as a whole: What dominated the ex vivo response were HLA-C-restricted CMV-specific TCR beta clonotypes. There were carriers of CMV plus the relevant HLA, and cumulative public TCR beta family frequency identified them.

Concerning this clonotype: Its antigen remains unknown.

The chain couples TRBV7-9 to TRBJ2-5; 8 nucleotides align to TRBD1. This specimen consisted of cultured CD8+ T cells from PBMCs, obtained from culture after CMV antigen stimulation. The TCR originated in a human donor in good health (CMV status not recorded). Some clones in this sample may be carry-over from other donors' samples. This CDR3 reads CASSYRGLETQYF. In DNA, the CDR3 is TGTGCCAGCAGCTACAGGGGGTTGGAGACCCAGTACTTC.